The source of this T cell receptor beta chain is a study of T cells expressing NK-cell markers. About the research overall: Underlying the TCR beta repertoires were sorted CD3+CD56+NKG2C+, CD3+CD56+NKG2C- and CD3+CD56-NKG2C+ T cells.

TCRdb re-called the 5' RACE reads and gives one entry per CDR3 protein, without DNA. The repertoire table contains over 250,000 distinct CDR3 sequences. From germline, CDR1 is MDHEN and CDR2 SYDVKM. The CDR3 sequence is 13 residues long. The V call is TRBV28, the J call TRBJ1-2; the TCRdb D gene call, TRBD1, has no DNA to confirm it. Sequenced sample: blood T cells: a sorted CD56 or NKG2C T cell subset, CD4+ or CD8+ T cells, or bulk PBMC T cells (not recorded which). The clonotype originates from a woman between 18 and 75 years old in good health. The CDR3 region is CASSITGGSGYTF.